This record covers a single T cell receptor beta chain. Its cognate antigen is unknown. Clones were sequenced by immunoSEQ multiplex PCR, and TCRdb holds only the in-frame ones, with some missing. The profile covers about 2 million clones, with less than 95% appearing a single time and 1% to 1.5% taken by the ten largest. This entry belongs to a study of shared clonotypes between healthy human individuals. Study-wide background: Used for every donor were three CD4 naive, three CD4 memory, two CD8 naive and one CD8 memory plate.

The J segment lost 4 bases and the V segment lost 4 bases, leaving 6 bases of the junction unmatched. Per the germline V gene, CDR1 is SGHTA and CDR2 is FQGNSA. The CDR3 sequence is 15 residues long. CD45RO negativity and positive selection for CCR7 defined naive CD8 cells, a population that excluded terminally differentiated effector memory CD45RA+ cells. Study-level results: Clonotype sharing among donors likely depends on sequencing depth. Collection of samples was limited to blood; tissue repertoires likely differ. Naive subsets typically showed greater estimated richness than memory subsets.

The receptor's source is a man aged 18 to 30 in good health. Sequencing was done on a sample of naive CD8+ T cells sorted from blood. The J gene is TRBJ2-7, the V gene TRBV7-2, with 11 bases fitting TRBD2. CDR3 sequence (DNA): TGTGCCAGCAGCTCATTGACTAGCGGGGTGTACGAGCAGTACTTC. Its translation is CASSSLTSGVYEQYF.